These 11 T cell receptor beta chains were all obtained from the same sample, sequenced in a study of blood T cell repertoires in COVID-19. TCRdb's table, derived via immunoSEQ multiplex PCR, lists solely in-frame clones and lacks some. The sample holds 150,000 to 200,000 clones, roughly 86% seen once. Sample: peripheral blood. These receptors were collected from a man aged 35 to 55 with active or convalescent COVID-19.

The chain recombines TRBV29-1 with TRBJ2-7, with D perhaps TRBD1 (6 bases). The V and J ends lost 3 bases and 4 bases respectively, with 10 bases between them. This CDR3 region has 12 residues. Germline V CDR1 and CDR2: SQVTM, ANQGSEA. The CDR3 DNA reads as TGCAGCGTTGACAGGGGCCCATACGAGCAGTACTTC. Protein: CSVDRGPYEQYF.

The genes are TRBV21-1 and TRBJ1-2. TRBV21-1 is marked as a pseudogene. CDR3 length: 14 residues. CDR3 in DNA: TGTGCCAGCCGCCCCGGGGGGCTCACCTATGGCTACACCTTC. Translation gives CASRPGGLTYGYTF.

The CDR3 nucleotides are TGTGCCAGCAGCTTAGTGGACAGCAAGGGGGAGCTCGAGCAGTACTTC. Translated, it gives CASSLVDSKGELEQYF. V is TRBV7-9 and J is TRBJ2-7; perhaps TRBD1 as D (6 bases). This CDR3 has 16 amino acids. Germline V lookup: CDR1 SEHNR, CDR2 FQNEAQ (reference sequence). The ends were cut back, 1 base at V and 6 bases at J, with 19 bases in the middle. Full variable domain (outside the CDR3, taken from reference TRBV7-9 and TRBJ2-7): DTGVSQNPRHKITKRGQNVTFRCDPISEHNRLYWYRQTLGQGPEFLTYFQNEAQLEKSRLLSDRFSAERPKGSFSTLEIQRTEQGDSAMYLCASSLVDSKGELEQYFGPGTRLTVT.

The V call is TRBV18, the J call TRBJ2-5; TRBD1 is a possible D gene (5 bases). The germline V gene encodes CDR1 KGHSH and CDR2 LQKENI. V was pared by 1 base and J by 1 base, with 13 bases between. CDR3 length equals 16 residues. CDR3: CASSPRTPVSQETQYF. The CDR3 nucleotides are TGTGCCAGCTCACCACGGACACCAGTCTCCCAAGAGACCCAGTACTTC.

The sample holds one count of this clone. The chain couples TRBV6-6 to TRBJ2-7, with D perhaps matching TRBD2 (6 bases). The CDR3 totals 14 residues. Germline loops: CDR1 MNHNY, CDR2 SVGAGI (reference sequence). V gave up 6 bases and J gave up 1 base, with 13 bases separating them. The CDR3 nucleotides are TGTGCCAGCAGGCCGGGGGACCTGTCCTACGAGCAGTACTTC. Translation gives CASRPGDLSYEQYF.

This clone appeared a single time. The chain employs TRBV30 and TRBJ1-2; TRBD1 agrees at 7 bases. This CDR3 comprises 13 residues. Germline CDR1 and CDR2: GTSNPN and SVGIG (reference sequence). The junction had 9 bases not matched to a gene; V was cut back by 4 bases and J by 7 bases. The CDR3 DNA sequence: TGTGCCTGGACACTAGGGCAGGGGGGTGGCTACACCTTC. It codes for CAWTLGQGGGYTF.

This clone was recorded once. This sequence joins TRBV2 and TRBJ1-6; D unresolved. The CDR3 contains 15 residues. CDR1 is SNHLY and CDR2 is FYNNEI in the germline V gene. Trimming removed 3 bases from V and 8 bases from J, with 14 bases in between. The CDR3 loop is CASSERGRWDSPLHF. The DNA of the CDR3 is TGTGCCAGCAGTGAGAGAGGGAGATGGGATTCACCCCTCCACTTT.

This chain links TRBV18 with TRBJ1-5, with no clear D. Trimming shortened V by 6 bases and J by 3 bases, and 12 bases separated the two germline ends. In germline, CDR1 is KGHSH, CDR2 LQKENI. The CDR3 spans 14 residues. DNA for the CDR3: TGTGCCAGCTCCGCGGGGAGGAACAATCAGCCCCAGCATTTT. Translating it yields CASSAGRNNQPQHF.

This clone was counted once. The chain links TRBV19 to TRBJ2-3, with 8 bases fitting TRBD1. The CDR3 covers 14 residues. V lost 5 bases, J lost 5 bases, and 6 bases stayed unmatched. Germline values: CDR1 LNHDA, CDR2 SQIVND (reference sequence). CDR3 bases: TGTGCCAGTAGTCGGACAGGGCAAGGAGATACGCAGTATTTT. Its translation is CASSRTGQGDTQYF.

This chain links TRBV5-6 with TRBJ1-5; no definite D call. The CDR3 runs to 12 residues. V was trimmed by 4 bases and J by 8 bases, leaving 10 bases between them. Germline CDR1 SGHDT, CDR2 YYEEEE. CDR3 in DNA: TGTGCCAGCAGCCTTACGCGGGAGCCCCAGCATTTT. Translating gives CASSLTREPQHF.

This CDR3 is CASSDGTKNGYTF. The CDR3 DNA reads as TGTGCCAGCAGTGATGGGACAAAGAATGGCTACACCTTC. The chain employs TRBV6-4 and TRBJ1-2; a possible D gene is TRBD1 (6 bases). Per the germline V gene, CDR1 is MRHNA and CDR2 is SNTAGT. Trimming stripped 3 bases from V and 6 bases from J, with 11 bases between. The CDR3 has 13 residues.